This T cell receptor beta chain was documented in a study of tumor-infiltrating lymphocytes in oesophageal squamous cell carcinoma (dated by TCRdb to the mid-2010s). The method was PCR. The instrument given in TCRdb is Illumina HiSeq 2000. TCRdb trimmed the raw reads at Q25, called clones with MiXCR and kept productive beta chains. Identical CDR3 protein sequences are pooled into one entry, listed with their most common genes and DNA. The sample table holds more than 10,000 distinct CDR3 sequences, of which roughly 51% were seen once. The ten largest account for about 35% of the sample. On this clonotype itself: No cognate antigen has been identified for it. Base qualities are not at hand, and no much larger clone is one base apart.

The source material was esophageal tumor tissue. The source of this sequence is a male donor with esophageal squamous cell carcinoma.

The bases read TGTGCCAGCGCGGAGTTGCGCCTAGCGGGAGACAATGAGCAGTTCTTC. Translated, it reads CASAELRLAGDNEQFF. The V and J segments used are TRBV2 and TRBJ2-1; 10 central nucleotides agree with TRBD2. The CDR3 goes from the cysteine to the phenylalanine over 16 residues. Only the CDR3 part of the read is kept: 48 bases, read in frame from the first base. Ends trimmed: V by 8 bases, J by 5 bases; bases unmatched to a gene: 12. Sequences SNHLY (CDR1) and FYNNEI (CDR2) are obtained from the germline V gene.